A single sample gave rise to the 23 T cell receptor beta chains below, sequenced in a study of T cell responses to AZD1222 COVID-19 vaccine. The assay was immunoSEQ multiplex PCR, and TCRdb's table has in-frame clones only and misses some. The repertoire holds 120,000 to 150,000 clones, 82% seen once, with about 3.8% in the top ten. The sequences come from peripheral blood, collected on day 0 of MenACWY control vaccination. These receptor sequences come from an adult in good health.

CDR3 bases: TGTGCCAGCTCGCACGGGGCCGCCTACCCAGGCACCGGGGAGCTGTTTTTT. Its protein is CASSHGAAYPGTGELFF. This sequence joins TRBV27 and TRBJ2-2; tentatively, D is TRBD1 or TRBD2 (5 bases each). This CDR3 comprises 17 residues. Trimming removed 8 bases from V and 4 bases from J, with 23 bases in between. Germline-derived CDR1 and CDR2 are MNHEY and SMNVEV (reference sequence).

This rearrangement joins TRBV7-9 to TRBJ2-1, with no clear D. V was shortened by 3 bases and J by 7 bases, with 13 bases between the two germline ends. Germline loops: CDR1 SEHNR, CDR2 FQNEAQ (reference sequence). The CDR3 sequence is 14 residues long. The CDR3, as DNA: TGTGCCAGCAGCTTTCAAATACCGAGAAATGAGCAGTTCTTC. Translation gives CASSFQIPRNEQFF.

Only one count was recorded for this clone. The chain links TRBV10-3 to TRBJ1-3; the match to TRBD1 covers 7 bases. The germline V gene encodes CDR1 ENHRY and CDR2 SYGVKD. The trim removed 3 bases at V and 4 bases at J, leaving 6 bases unmatched. The CDR3 extends over 15 amino acids. This CDR3 is CAISDSHRGGNTIYF. The CDR3 DNA sequence: TGTGCCATCAGTGACTCTCACAGGGGAGGAAACACCATATATTTT.

The genes are TRBV14 and TRBJ2-5, with D perhaps given as TRBD1 or TRBD2 (5 bases each). V lost 4 bases to trimming and J lost 4 bases, with 7 bases between them. This CDR3 is 12 amino acids long. The germline CDR1 and CDR2 sequences are SGHDN and FVKESK. The CDR3 reads CASSRGAETQYF. The CDR3 coding sequence is TGTGCCAGCAGCCGAGGGGCAGAGACCCAGTACTTC. The variable domain in full, with the rest retrieved from reference TRBV14 and TRBJ2-5, is EAGVTQFPSHSVIEKGQTVTLRCDPISGHDNLYWYRRVMGKEIKFLLHFVKESKQDESGMPNNRFLAERTGGTYSTLKVQPAELEDSGVYFCASSRGAETQYFGPGTRLLVL.

A few counts support this clone. The chain employs TRBV27 and TRBJ1-2; 9 nucleotides align to TRBD1. Unmatched junction bases numbered 5, after V lost 3 bases and J lost 6 bases. Germline lookup yields CDR1 MNHEY and CDR2 SMNVEV (reference sequence). This CDR3 has 14 residues. CDR3 loop: CASSFRGQGNGYTF. In DNA form, the CDR3 reads TGTGCCAGCAGTTTCAGGGGACAGGGTAATGGCTACACCTTC.

The CDR3 DNA reads TGTGCCACCAGCAGAGATAGTACAGGGAACGAGCAGTACTTC. Translation gives CATSRDSTGNEQYF. V and J are TRBV15 and TRBJ2-7; a possible D gene is TRBD1 (6 bases). The CDR3 is 14 residues long. Germline CDR1 reads LNHNV; CDR2 reads YYDKDF (reference sequence). V lost 0 bases and J lost 5, with 11 bases in between.

The V call is TRBV10-1, the J call TRBJ2-2; D unclear. V lost 4 bases to trimming and J lost 0 bases, with 18 bases between them. In germline, CDR1 is WNHNN, CDR2 SYGVQD (reference sequence). The CDR3 is made up of 18 amino acids. In nucleotides, the CDR3 is TGCGCCAGCAGTGGATCTTTGTCGGACCCCGCGAACACCGGGGAGCTGTTTTTT. Protein: CASSGSLSDPANTGELFF.

The CDR3 DNA reads TGTGCCAGCTCCCCAGGGGACAGGGGGAACTATGGCTACACCTTC. This codes for CASSPGDRGNYGYTF. The chain combines TRBV2 with TRBJ1-2; 11 bases line up with TRBD1. The trim removed 8 bases at V and 2 bases at J, leaving 7 bases unmatched. The CDR3 is 15 residues long. The germline gives CDR1 SNHLY, CDR2 FYNNEI.

The chain combines TRBV30 with TRBJ1-4; D remains ambiguous. This CDR3 has 16 amino acids. From germline, CDR1 is GTSNPN and CDR2 SVGIG (reference sequence). The V end was cut by 0 bases, the J end by 6 bases, with 17 bases between. As DNA, the CDR3 is TGTGCCTGGAGTGTACAATGGGTACAGTTTTATGAAAAACTGTTTTTT. The encoded protein is CAWSVQWVQFYEKLFF.

This clone came up many times. V gene TRBV19 combines with J gene TRBJ2-2; D unresolved. Germline CDR1 LNHDA, CDR2 SQIVND (reference sequence). This CDR3 spans 15 amino acids. The V and J ends lost 3 bases and 7 bases respectively, with 15 bases between them. CDR3 amino acids: CASSILRDGNGELFF. In nucleotides, the CDR3 is TGTGCCAGTAGTATTCTTAGGGATGGTAACGGGGAGCTGTTTTTT.

This clone showed up many times. This chain uses TRBV11-3 with TRBJ2-7; D ambiguous. V was pared by 5 bases and J by 0 bases, with 11 bases between. Germline V gene data show CDR1 as SGHNT and CDR2 as YENEEA. CDR3 length: 14 amino acids. In DNA, the CDR3 is TGTGCCAGCAGCCATGATTCGAGCTCCTACGAGCAGTACTTC. Its protein product is CASSHDSSSYEQYF.

The sample holds a few counts of this clone. The chain employs TRBV18 and TRBJ2-7; the match to TRBD1 covers 12 bases. The V gene end was trimmed by 4 bases and the J gene end by 2 bases; junction bases not matched to a gene: 3. CDR3 length: 15 residues. Germline-derived CDR1 and CDR2 are KGHSH and LQKENI. The CDR3 region is CASSLGTGGTYEQYV. CDR3 in DNA: TGTGCCAGCTCACTTGGGACAGGGGGCACCTACGAGCAGTACGTC.

The chain joins TRBV28 to TRBJ2-1; 12 nucleotides line up with TRBD1. The CDR3 loop spans 16 amino acids. The V and J ends lost 7 bases and 0 bases, in that order; junction bases with no gene match: 4. Germline V gene lookup returns CDR1 MDHEN and CDR2 SYDVKM. The CDR3 nucleotides read TGTGCCAGCATTCAGGGACAGGGGGCCTCCTACAATGAGCAGTTCTTC. Its translation is CASIQGQGASYNEQFF.

CDR3 bases: TGTGCCAGCGCTCGAAGGGGGACCACTGTCAGCTATGGCTACACCTTC. Translated: CASARRGTTVSYGYTF. The chain carries TRBV7-9 and TRBJ1-2; maybe TRBD1 (6 bases). Germline CDR1 SEHNR, CDR2 FQNEAQ (reference sequence). The CDR3 runs to 16 residues. V was cut by 8 bases and J by 4 bases, with 23 bases left in between.

The chain joins TRBV28 to TRBJ1-2; a possible D gene is TRBD1 (5 bases). This CDR3 spans 15 amino acids. The germline CDR1 and CDR2 sequences are MDHEN and SYDVKM. V was pared by 4 bases and J by 4 bases, with 16 bases between. In DNA, the CDR3 is TGTGCCAGCAGTTCGACTCCGACAGCTAGCTATGGCTACACCTTC. Protein: CASSSTPTASYGYTF.

This clone showed up just a few times. The chain's CDR3 is CASSPDRGAPLHF. CDR3 DNA sequence: TGTGCCAGCTCGCCAGACAGGGGGGCGCCCCTCCACTTT. The chain is built from TRBV18 and TRBJ1-6; 9 bases line up with TRBD1. The ends lost 6 bases at V and 13 bases at J; junction bases unmatched: 7. The CDR3 length is 13 residues. Germline CDR1 is KGHSH and CDR2 is LQKENI.

The CDR3 region is CASRAPGQGTSHGYTF. CDR3 sequence (DNA): TGTGCCAGCAGAGCTCCGGGACAGGGGACTTCGCATGGCTACACCTTC. The chain uses TRBV7-2 and TRBJ1-2; 10 bases are shared with TRBD1. Germline CDR1 is SGHTA and CDR2 is FQGNSA. The CDR3 runs to 16 residues. The trim removed 6 bases at V and 6 bases at J, leaving 13 bases unmatched. Full variable domain (rest looked up from reference TRBV7-2 and TRBJ1-2): GAGVSQSPSNKVTEKGKDVELRCDPISGHTALYWYRQSLGQGLEFLIYFQGNSAPDKSGLPSDRFSAERTGGSVSTLTIQRTQQEDSAVYLCASRAPGQGTSHGYTFGSGTRLTVV.

The gene calls are TRBV29-1 and TRBJ2-3; 9 positions agree with TRBD2. The CDR3 covers 15 residues. Germline CDR1 SQVTM, CDR2 ANQGSEA. V lost 4 bases and J lost 4; bases outside the gene matches: 9. CDR3 sequence reads: CSVAHSGGYADTQYF. The DNA for the CDR3 is TGCAGCGTTGCCCATAGCGGGGGTTATGCAGATACGCAGTATTTT.

V and J are TRBV11-2 and TRBJ2-7, with TRBD2 as a possible D gene (5 bases). CDR1 SGHAT and CDR2 FQNNGV come from the germline V gene. The CDR3 is 13 residues long. The V end lost 0 bases, the J end lost 9 bases, and 12 bases lay between the germline ends. The CDR3 is CASSLEVASLQYV. CDR3 bases: TGTGCCAGCAGCTTAGAGGTAGCGAGTTTGCAGTACGTC.

The genes are TRBV4-1 and TRBJ1-1; D is uncertain. This CDR3 contains 15 residues. The V end was cut by 1 base, the J end by 8 bases, with 17 bases between. In germline, CDR1 is MGHRA, CDR2 YSYEKL. CDR3 in DNA: TGCGCCAGCAGCCAAGTAAGTAGCGGGGAGGAGGAAGCTTTCTTT. As protein: CASSQVSSGEEEAFF.

The chain joins TRBV5-4 to TRBJ2-1; 10 bases map to TRBD1. J lost 5 bases, V lost 0 bases, and 2 bases had no gene match. The CDR3 is 15 amino acids. Germline values: CDR1 SGHNT, CDR2 YYREEE (reference sequence). The CDR3 reads CASSLGQGANNEQFF. CDR3 nucleotides: TGTGCCAGCAGCTTGGGACAGGGGGCGAACAATGAGCAGTTCTTC.

V is TRBV27 and J is TRBJ2-2; no clear D. Between the trimmed V and J ends, which lost 5 bases and 0 bases, there was a span of 10 bases. This CDR3 is 15 amino acids long. Germline-derived CDR1 and CDR2 are MNHEY and SMNVEV (reference sequence). The CDR3 sequence: CASSPQTANTGELFF. As DNA, the CDR3 is TGTGCCAGCAGTCCCCAGACGGCGAACACCGGGGAGCTGTTTTTT.

This chain links TRBV4-1 with TRBJ2-3; D remains unclear. Germline CDR1 and CDR2: MGHRA and YSYEKL. CDR3 length: 15 amino acids. V lost 0 bases and J 3 bases, leaving 10 bases between the germline ends. In nucleotides, the CDR3 is TGCGCCAGCAGCCAAGAAGATTACCCTACAGATACGCAGTATTTT. Translated, it gives CASSQEDYPTDTQYF.